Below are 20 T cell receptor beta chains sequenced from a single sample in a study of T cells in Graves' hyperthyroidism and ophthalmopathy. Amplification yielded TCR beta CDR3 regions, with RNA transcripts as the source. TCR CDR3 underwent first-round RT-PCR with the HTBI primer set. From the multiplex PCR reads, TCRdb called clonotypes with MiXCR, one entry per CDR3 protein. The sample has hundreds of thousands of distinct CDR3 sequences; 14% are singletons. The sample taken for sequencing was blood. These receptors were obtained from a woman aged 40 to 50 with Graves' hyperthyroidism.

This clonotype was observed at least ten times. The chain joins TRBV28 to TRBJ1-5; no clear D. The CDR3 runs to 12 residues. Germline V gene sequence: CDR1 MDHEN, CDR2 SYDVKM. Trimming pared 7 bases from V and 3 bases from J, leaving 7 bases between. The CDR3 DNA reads TGTGCCAGCAACAAATCCAATCAGCCCCAGCATTTT. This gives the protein CASNKSNQPQHF. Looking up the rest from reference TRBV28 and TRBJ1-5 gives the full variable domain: DVKVTQSSRYLVKRTGEKVFLECVQDMDHENMFWYRQDPGLGLRLIYFSYDVKMKEKGDIPEGYSVSREKKERFSLILESASTNQTSMYLCASNKSNQPQHFGDGTRLSIL.

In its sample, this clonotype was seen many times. CDR3 protein: CASRDSAGNTEAFF. Here the CDR3 DNA reads TGTGCCAGCAGGGACAGCGCGGGGAACACTGAAGCTTTCTTT. The V call is TRBV12-3 or TRBV12-4, the J call TRBJ1-1; the D gene is possibly TRBD1 (6 bases). The germline V and J ends were trimmed by 6 bases and 1 base, with 12 bases remaining between them. The CDR3 loop spans 14 amino acids.

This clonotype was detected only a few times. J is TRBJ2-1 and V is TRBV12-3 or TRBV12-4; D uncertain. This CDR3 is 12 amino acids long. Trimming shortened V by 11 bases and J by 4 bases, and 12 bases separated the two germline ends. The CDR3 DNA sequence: TGTGCCTCAGCAATAGGGTACAATGAGCAGTTCTTC. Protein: CASAIGYNEQFF.

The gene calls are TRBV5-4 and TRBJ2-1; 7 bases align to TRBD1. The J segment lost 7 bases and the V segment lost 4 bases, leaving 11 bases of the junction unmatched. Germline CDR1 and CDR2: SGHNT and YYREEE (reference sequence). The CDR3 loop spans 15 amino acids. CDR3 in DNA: TGTGCCAGCAGCAAGACAGGGAGTCGGTGGAATGAGCAGTTCTTC. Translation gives CASSKTGSRWNEQFF.

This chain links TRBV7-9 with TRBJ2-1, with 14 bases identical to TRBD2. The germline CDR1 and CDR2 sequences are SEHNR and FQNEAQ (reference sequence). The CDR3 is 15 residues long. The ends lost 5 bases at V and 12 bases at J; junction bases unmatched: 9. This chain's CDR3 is CASSTGTSGRRGQFF. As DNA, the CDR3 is TGTGCCAGCAGCACCGGGACTAGCGGGAGAAGGGGGCAGTTCTTC.

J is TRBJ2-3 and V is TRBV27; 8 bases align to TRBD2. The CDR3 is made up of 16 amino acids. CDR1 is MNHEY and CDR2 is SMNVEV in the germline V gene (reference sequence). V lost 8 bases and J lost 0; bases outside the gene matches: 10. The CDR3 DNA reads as TGTGCCAGCTCCTCCCAGCGGGAGACGAGCACAGATACGCAGTATTTT. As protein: CASSSQRETSTDTQYF.

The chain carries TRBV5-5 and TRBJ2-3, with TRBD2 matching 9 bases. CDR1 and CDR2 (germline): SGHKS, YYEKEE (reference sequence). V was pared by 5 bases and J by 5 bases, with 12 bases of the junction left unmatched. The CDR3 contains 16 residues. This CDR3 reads CASSPQGAGGGDTQYF. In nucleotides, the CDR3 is TGTGCCAGCAGTCCCCAGGGAGCGGGAGGTGGAGATACGCAGTATTTT.

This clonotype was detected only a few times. The CDR3 is CASSLAQAGKTEAFF. CDR3 bases: TGTGCCAGCAGCTTAGCGCAGGCAGGGAAAACTGAAGCTTTCTTT. This chain links TRBV7-9 with TRBJ1-1, with a weak D call TRBD1 (5 bases). The CDR3 loop spans 15 amino acids. CDR1 and CDR2 from the germline V gene are SEHNR and FQNEAQ (reference sequence). Trimming took 0 bases from V and 5 from J, leaving 13 bases between them.

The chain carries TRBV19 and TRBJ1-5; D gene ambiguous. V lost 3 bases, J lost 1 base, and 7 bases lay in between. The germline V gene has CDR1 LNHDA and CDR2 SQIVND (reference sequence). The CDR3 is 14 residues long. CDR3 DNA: TGTGCCAGTAGTATTTCGGGGAGCAATCAGCCCCAGCATTTT. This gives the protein CASSISGSNQPQHF.

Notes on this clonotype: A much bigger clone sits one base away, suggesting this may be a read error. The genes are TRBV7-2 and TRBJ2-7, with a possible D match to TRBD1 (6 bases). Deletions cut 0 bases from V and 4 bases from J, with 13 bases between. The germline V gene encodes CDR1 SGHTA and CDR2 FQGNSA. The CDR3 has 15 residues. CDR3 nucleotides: TGTGCCAGCAGCTTAGCGGGTGGGGGCGGGTACGAGCAGTACTTC. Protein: CASSLAGGGGYEQYF.

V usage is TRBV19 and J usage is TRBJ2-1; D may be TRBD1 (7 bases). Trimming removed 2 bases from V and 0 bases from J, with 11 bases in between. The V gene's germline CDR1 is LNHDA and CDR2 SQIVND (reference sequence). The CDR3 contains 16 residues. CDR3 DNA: TGTGCCAGTAGTATACAGGGGGGAAGCTCCTACAATGAGCAGTTCTTC. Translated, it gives CASSIQGGSSYNEQFF.

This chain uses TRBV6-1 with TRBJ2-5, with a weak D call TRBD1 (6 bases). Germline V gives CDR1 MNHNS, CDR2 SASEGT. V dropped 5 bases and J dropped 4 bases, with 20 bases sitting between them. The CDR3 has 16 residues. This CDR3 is CASSLPGAAIGETQYF. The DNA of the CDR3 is TGTGCCAGCAGTCTTCCAGGGGCTGCGATTGGAGAGACCCAGTACTTC.

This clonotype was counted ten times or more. CDR3 in DNA: TGCAGTGCTCCCATAGCGGGGAGCACAGATACGCAGTATTTT. Its protein is CSAPIAGSTDTQYF. The chain recombines TRBV20-1 with TRBJ2-3, with 8 positions matching TRBD2. The CDR3 runs 14 residues. Germline assignment: CDR1 DFQATT and CDR2 SNEGSKA (reference sequence). Trimming cost V 5 bases and J 0 bases; bases outside gene matches: 4.

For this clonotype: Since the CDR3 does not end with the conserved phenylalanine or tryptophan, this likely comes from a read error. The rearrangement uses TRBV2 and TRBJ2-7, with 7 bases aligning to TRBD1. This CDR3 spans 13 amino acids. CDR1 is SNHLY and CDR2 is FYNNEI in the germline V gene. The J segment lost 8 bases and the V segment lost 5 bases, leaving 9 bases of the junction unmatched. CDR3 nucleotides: TGTGCCAGCAGTCAAGACAGGGACCACAAGCAGTACTTG. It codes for CASSQDRDHKQYL.

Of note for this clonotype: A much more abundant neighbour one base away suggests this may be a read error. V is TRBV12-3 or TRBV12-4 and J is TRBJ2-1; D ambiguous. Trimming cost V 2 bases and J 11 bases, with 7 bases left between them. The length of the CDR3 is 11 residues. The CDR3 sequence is CASSLKAQQFF. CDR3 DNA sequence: TGTGCCAGCAGTTTAAAGGCTCAGCAGTTCTTC.

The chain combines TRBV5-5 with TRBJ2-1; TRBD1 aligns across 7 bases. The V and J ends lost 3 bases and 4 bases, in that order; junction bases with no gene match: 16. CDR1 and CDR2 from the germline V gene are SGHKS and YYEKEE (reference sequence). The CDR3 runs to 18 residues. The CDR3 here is CASSSAGIRGHMYNEQFF. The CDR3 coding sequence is TGTGCCAGCAGCTCGGCGGGTATTAGGGGGCACATGTACAATGAGCAGTTCTTC.

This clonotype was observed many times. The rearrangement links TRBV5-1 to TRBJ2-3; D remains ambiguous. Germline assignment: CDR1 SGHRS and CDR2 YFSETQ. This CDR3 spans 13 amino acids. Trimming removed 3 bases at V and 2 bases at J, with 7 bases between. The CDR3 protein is CASSWHFTDTQYF. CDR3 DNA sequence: TGCGCCAGCAGCTGGCATTTCACAGATACGCAGTATTTT.

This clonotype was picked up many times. CDR3 coding DNA: TGTGCCAGCAGTCTAAGGACCGGTCAGCCCCAGCATTTT. It codes for CASSLRTGQPQHF. The chain recombines TRBV27 with TRBJ1-5, with D hard to call. The CDR3 sequence is 13 residues long. Trimming took off 5 bases at V and 6 bases at J, with 11 bases between the two ends. Germline CDR1 reads MNHEY; CDR2 reads SMNVEV (reference sequence).

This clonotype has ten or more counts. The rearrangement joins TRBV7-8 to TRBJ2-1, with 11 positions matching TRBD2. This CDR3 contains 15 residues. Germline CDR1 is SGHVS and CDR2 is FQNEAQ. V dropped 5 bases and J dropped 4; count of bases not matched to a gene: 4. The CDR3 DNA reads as TGTGCCAGCAGCCACTGGACTAGCGGGTACAATGAGCAGTTCTTC. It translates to CASSHWTSGYNEQFF.

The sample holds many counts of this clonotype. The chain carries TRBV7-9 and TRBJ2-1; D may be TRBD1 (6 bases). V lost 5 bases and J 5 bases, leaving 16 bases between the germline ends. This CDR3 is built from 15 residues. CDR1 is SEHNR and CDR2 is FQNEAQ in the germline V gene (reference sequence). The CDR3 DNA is TGTGCCAGCAGCGTACCGGGACAACATGACAATGAGCAGTTCTTC. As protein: CASSVPGQHDNEQFF.